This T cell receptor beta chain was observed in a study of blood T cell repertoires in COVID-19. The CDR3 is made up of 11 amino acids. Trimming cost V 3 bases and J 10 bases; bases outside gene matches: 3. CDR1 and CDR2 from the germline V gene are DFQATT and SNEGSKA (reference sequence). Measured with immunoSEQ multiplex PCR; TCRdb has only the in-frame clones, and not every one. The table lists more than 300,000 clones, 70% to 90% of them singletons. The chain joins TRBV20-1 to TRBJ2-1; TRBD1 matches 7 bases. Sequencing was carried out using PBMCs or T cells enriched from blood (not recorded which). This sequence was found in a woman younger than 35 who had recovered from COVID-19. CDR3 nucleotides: TGCAGTGCTAGTCCGGACAGGGAGCAGTTCTTC. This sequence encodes CSASPDREQFF.